A selection of T cell receptor beta chains follows, all from one sample in a study of long-term antiretroviral therapy in people with HIV. Measured with immunoSEQ multiplex PCR; TCRdb has only the in-frame clones, and not every one. Among 20,000 to 30,000 clones, more than 75% were seen once, and the ten largest hold around 6.2%. The input for sequencing was unsorted PBMCs, taken 4.4 years after starting antiretroviral therapy. These receptors all stem from a man aged 25 to 40 with HIV. CDR3s include the opening cysteine and the closing phenylalanine or tryptophan. The D gene is left open where the match is weak. A clone size is listed for some rows: how often the clone was seen (once, few, many), or a class if it is expanded.

J | size | V | D | CDR3 | DNA
TRBJ2-1 | NA | TRBV4-1 | NA | CASSQDWVYNEQFF | TGCGCCAGCAGCCAAGATTGGGTTTACAATGAGCAGTTCTTC
TRBJ1-1 | NA | TRBV7-9 | NA | CASSPVNTEAFF | TGTGCCAGCAGCCCTGTGAACACTGAAGCTTTCTTT
TRBJ1-4 | few | TRBV2 | NA | CASSEAGQRGNEKLFF | TGTGCCAGCAGTGAAGCTGGTCAGCGAGGAAATGAAAAACTGTTTTTT
TRBJ1-1 | few | TRBV27 | TRBD1 | CASSLDRGYTEAFF | TGTGCCAGCAGTTTGGACAGGGGATACACTGAAGCTTTCTTT
TRBJ2-7 | NA | TRBV9 | TRBD2 | CASSGGGVVYEQYF | TGTGCCAGCAGCGGGGGGGGAGTTGTCTACGAGCAGTACTTC
TRBJ2-7 | NA | TRBV5-6 | TRBD1 | CASSLKGGEEQYF | TGTGCCAGCAGCTTGAAAGGGGGCGAGGAGCAGTACTTC
TRBJ2-3 | NA | TRBV7-9 | NA | CASSFMSTDTQYF | TGTGCCAGCAGCTTTATGAGCACAGATACGCAGTATTTT
TRBJ2-2 | once | TRBV5-6 | NA | CASSLAGDNTGELFF | TGTGCCAGCAGCTTGGCGGGGGATAACACCGGGGAGCTGTTTTTT
TRBJ2-1 | NA | TRBV14 | TRBD2 | CASSHAGGPYNEQFF | TGTGCCAGCAGCCACGCGGGGGGCCCCTACAATGAGCAGTTCTTC
TRBJ2-1 | once | TRBV5-4 | NA | CASSLAQLPYNEQFF | TGTGCCAGCAGCTTGGCGCAGTTACCTTACAATGAGCAGTTCTTC
TRBJ1-2 | NA | TRBV28 | TRBD1 | CASSSLLPGQGSGYTF | TGTGCCAGCAGTTCCCTCCTCCCGGGACAGGGTTCCGGCTACACCTTC
TRBJ2-1 | once | TRBV7-9 | TRBD2 | CASSLGGGGAYNEQFF | TGTGCCAGCAGCTTAGGAGGCGGGGGAGCTTACAATGAGCAGTTCTTC
TRBJ1-1 | NA | TRBV5-6 | NA | CASSLVPGVTEAFF | TGTGCCAGCAGCTTGGTTCCCGGGGTTACTGAAGCTTTCTTT
TRBJ2-7 | few | TRBV5-1 | NA | CASSFEGWVYEQYF | TGCGCCAGCAGCTTCGAGGGATGGGTCTACGAGCAGTACTTC
TRBJ2-1 | NA | TRBV9 | NA | CASSSDPGPHPYNEQFF | TGTGCCAGCAGCTCAGACCCGGGACCGCACCCTTACAATGAGCAGTTCTTC
TRBJ2-1 | NA | TRBV7-9 | NA | CASSLPSADEQFF | TGTGCCAGCAGCTTACCTAGCGCGGATGAGCAGTTCTTC
TRBJ2-1 | NA | TRBV27 | NA | CASMEVSAWDEQFF | TGTGCCAGCATGGAGGTCAGCGCCTGGGATGAGCAGTTCTTC
TRBJ2-3 | NA | TRBV7-3 | TRBD1 | CASSLQGASTDTQYF | TGTGCCAGCAGCTTACAGGGGGCTAGCACAGATACGCAGTATTTT
TRBJ2-7 | NA | TRBV7-6 | TRBD1 | CASSFGTGPSYEQYF | TGTGCCAGCAGCTTCGGGACAGGGCCCTCCTACGAGCAGTACTTC
TRBJ2-1 | medium-sized | TRBV9 | TRBD2 | CASSASASGSYNEQFF | TGTGCCAGCAGCGCGTCGGCTAGCGGCTCCTACAATGAGCAGTTCTTC
TRBJ2-7 | few | TRBV9 | TRBD1 | CASSQGQGAYEQYF | TGTGCCAGCAGCCAGGGACAGGGGGCCTACGAGCAGTACTTC
TRBJ2-3 | NA | TRBV27 | TRBD1 | CASSLLDRGLTDTQYF | TGTGCCAGCAGTCTCCTGGACAGGGGGCTCACAGATACGCAGTATTTT
TRBJ1-2 | NA | TRBV11-2 | NA | CASSLVPNGYGYTF | TGTGCCAGCAGCTTAGTCCCCAACGGCTATGGCTACACCTTC
TRBJ2-1 | NA | TRBV2 | TRBD1 | CASSRTGGNEQFF | TGTGCCAGCAGTCGGACAGGGGGGAATGAGCAGTTCTTC
TRBJ1-5 | NA | TRBV27 | NA | CASSFFPGTGSNQPQHF | TGTGCCAGCAGTTTCTTTCCCGGGACTGGTAGCAATCAGCCCCAGCATTTT
TRBJ2-2 | NA | TRBV11-3 | TRBD1 | CASSPVPGQGKPANTGELFF | TGTGCCAGCAGCCCTGTCCCGGGACAGGGAAAGCCCGCGAACACCGGGGAGCTGTTTTTT
TRBJ2-1 | NA | TRBV5-1 | NA | CASSLGAGAYNEQFF | TGCGCCAGCAGCTTGGGGGCAGGGGCCTACAATGAGCAGTTCTTC
TRBJ2-1 | NA | TRBV7-9 | TRBD2 | CASSSGLAGGDEQFF | TGTGCCAGCAGCTCGGGACTAGCGGGAGGGGATGAGCAGTTCTTC